This T cell receptor beta chain was sequenced during a study of identical twins (dated by TCRdb to about 2016). At the level of the whole study: To test whether fetal clonotypes persist, the study used deep sequencing on TCR alpha and beta repertoires from monozygotic twins, unrelated adults of various ages, and cord blood. Replicate twin experiments were performed at different times using different library preparation protocols to rule out contamination.

Preparation of the library involved 5' RACE. Sequencing used an Illumina HiSeq 2000. Template switching added a universal primer binding site, and the final cDNA carried a unique molecular identifier that allowed TCR cDNA molecules to be counted accurately. First-strand cDNA for TCR alpha and beta chains was synthesized from specific primers in the conserved constant-segment region. To control for contamination, every cDNA library was double barcoded, receiving both a SMART-Mk sample barcode and Illumina barcodes. TruSeq adapter sequences and Illumina sample barcodes were added in two successive PCR steps. The TCR alpha and beta cDNA libraries were sequenced on the Illumina HiSeq platform using custom primers. Per the original workflow: MiGEC was used to process raw reads and extract unique molecular identifiers, and MiXCR was used to find CDR3 positions. Recombination models were inferred per individual with the repgenHMM and IGoR tools using an EM algorithm. The analysis of shared clonotypes was done with the tcR package in R, with sharing normalized by the product of cloneset sizes. Out-of-frame nonproductive sequences were analyzed to study raw recombination free of thymic and clonal selection effects. TCRdb redid the processing of the public reads, applying fastp at Q25 and MiXCR, and retained in-frame beta chains. Rows are unified per CDR3 protein, each entry keeping the most common DNA and genes. TCRdb assigned the V and J calls; the authors' analysis was not used. The sample table holds roughly 250,000 distinct CDR3 sequences, of which 6% to 8.5% were seen once. The ten most abundant clones make up under 6.5% of the sample.

V lost 3 bases and J lost 6 bases, and the count of bases not matched to a germline gene is 14. The cysteine opens and the phenylalanine closes a CDR3 of 17 amino acids. The CDR3 DNA has 51 bases and is translated from base 1. What the authors observed across the whole study: Excess twin sharing in beta out-of-frame sequences was weaker because fewer shared sequences lowered the signal-to-noise ratio. Invariant T cells such as MAIT and iNKT could partly confound zero-insertion analyses, though diverse VJ usage argued against this for most clonotypes. Recombination models systematically underestimated out-of-frame TCR alpha sharing in monozygotic twins but agreed with sharing between unrelated individuals. Because the same donors could not be followed over many years, the conclusions depended on cross-sectional statistical analysis. Compared with coincidental sharing between unrelated individuals, out-of-frame TCR alpha sequences shared between twins showed an excess of sequences with low generation probability. Abundant cord blood beta clonotypes had fewer insertions, young adult naive repertoires showed a similar but weaker trend, and memory repertoires showed no such trend.

All donors were healthy Caucasians. The twin cohort consisted of three pairs of female monozygotic twins, all aged roughly 18 to 29 years. Positive isolation kits from Invitrogen were used to isolate the CD4+ and CD8+ T cell populations. The sample holds many counts of this clonotype. Its antigen is unknown. Base qualities were left out, and no much larger clone turns up one base away. The same sample was also studied in work on yellow fever vaccine responses in identical twins. As the second paper documents: According to the authors, in identical twins the way T cells responded to vaccination appeared partly convergent and partly personalized. In identical twins, the study followed T cell clones that responded to the vaccine with precision.

This sequence was found in a woman aged 18-29 years in good health. The sequence links TRBV12-3 or TRBV12-4 to TRBJ1-5; TRBD1 fits 7 bases in the junction. The material sequenced was CD8+ T cells sorted from blood. The CDR3 region reads CASSFGLFQGVSQPQHF. The DNA sequence is TGTGCCAGCAGTTTCGGGTTGTTCCAGGGGGTTAGTCAGCCCCAGCATTTT.